This entry lists 5 T cell receptor beta chains sequenced from one sample in a study of blood T cell repertoires in COVID-19. Clones were sequenced by immunoSEQ multiplex PCR, and TCRdb holds only the in-frame ones, with some missing. The sample consists of 200,000 or so clones, 75% to 90% of them appearing once. The sample comprised peripheral blood. The receptor set was obtained from a man aged 60 to 75 who had recovered from COVID-19.

The V and J genes are TRBV9 and TRBJ2-5; 13 positions match TRBD2. V lost 2 bases, J lost 4 bases, and 5 bases stayed unmatched. The CDR3 contains 16 residues. The V gene's germline CDR1 is SGDLS and CDR2 YYNGEE. The CDR3 loop is CASSVLGLAGVETQYF. As DNA, the CDR3 is TGTGCCAGCAGCGTTCTCGGACTAGCGGGAGTAGAGACCCAGTACTTC. Supplemented by reference TRBV9 and TRBJ2-5, the full variable domain reads DSGVTQTPKHLITATGQRVTLRCSPRSGDLSVYWYQQSLDQGLQFLIQYYNGEERAKGNILERFSAQQFPDLHSELNLSSLELGDSALYFCASSVLGLAGVETQYFGPGTRLLVL.

The rearrangement joins TRBV21-1 to TRBJ2-3; TRBD2 was called by the table and not checked on the DNA. TRBV21-1 counts as a pseudogene. The CDR3 totals 15 residues. The CDR3 nucleotides read TGTGCCAGCAAGAGGAGGGAGTGGGACACAGATACGCAGTATTTT. This gives the protein CASKRREWDTDTQYF.

This chain uses TRBV6-5 with TRBJ1-2; weak D call: TRBD1 (5 bases). Trimming removed 5 bases at V and 4 bases at J, with 5 bases between. Germline CDR1 and CDR2: MNHEY and SVGAGI. CDR3 length: 11 residues. CDR3 DNA: TGTGCCAGCAGTCAGGGCTATGGCTACACCTTC. It yields the protein CASSQGYGYTF.

This rearrangement joins TRBV7-2 to TRBJ2-4; a weak D match, TRBD1 (6 bases). V was clipped by 2 bases and J by 0 bases, with 17 bases between them. The CDR3 has 18 residues. Per germline, CDR1 SGHTA and CDR2 FQGNSA. The CDR3 loop is CASSLPASGEIAKNIQYF. CDR3 bases: TGTGCCAGCAGCTTACCCGCCTCAGGGGAGATAGCCAAAAACATTCAGTACTTC.

The V call is TRBV27, the J call TRBJ1-2, with D possibly being TRBD1 (5 bases). Trimming took off 3 bases at V and 2 bases at J, with 7 bases between the two ends. The CDR3 runs to 13 residues. Germline CDR1 and CDR2: MNHEY and SMNVEV (reference sequence). CDR3 protein: CASSFRANYGYTF. The CDR3 DNA follows: TGTGCCAGCAGTTTCAGGGCAAACTATGGCTACACCTTC.